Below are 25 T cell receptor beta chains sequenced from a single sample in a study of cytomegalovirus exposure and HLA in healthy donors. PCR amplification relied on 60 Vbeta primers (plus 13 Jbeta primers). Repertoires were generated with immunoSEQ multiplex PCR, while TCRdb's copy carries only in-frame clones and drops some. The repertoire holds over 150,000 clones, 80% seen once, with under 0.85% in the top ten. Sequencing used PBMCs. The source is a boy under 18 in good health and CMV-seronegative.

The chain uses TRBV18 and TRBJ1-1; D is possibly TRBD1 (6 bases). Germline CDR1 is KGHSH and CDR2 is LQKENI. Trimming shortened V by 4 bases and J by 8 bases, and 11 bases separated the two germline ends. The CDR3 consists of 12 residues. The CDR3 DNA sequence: TGTGCCAGCTCACTACAGGGCCGAGAAGCTTTCTTT. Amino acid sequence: CASSLQGREAFF.

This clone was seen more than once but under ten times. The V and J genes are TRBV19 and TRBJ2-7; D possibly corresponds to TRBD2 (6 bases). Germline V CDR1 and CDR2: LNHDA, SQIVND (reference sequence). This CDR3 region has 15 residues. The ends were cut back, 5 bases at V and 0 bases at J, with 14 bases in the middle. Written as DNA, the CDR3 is TGTGCCAGTAGTCCTCAGCGGGCGGGCTCCTACGAGCAGTACTTC. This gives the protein CASSPQRAGSYEQYF.

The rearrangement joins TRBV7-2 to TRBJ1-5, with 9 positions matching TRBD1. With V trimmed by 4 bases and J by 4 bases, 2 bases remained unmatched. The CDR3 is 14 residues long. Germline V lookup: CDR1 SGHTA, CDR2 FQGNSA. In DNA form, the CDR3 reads TGTGCCAGCAGCTGGACAGGGGATAATCAGCCCCAGCATTTT. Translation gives CASSWTGDNQPQHF.

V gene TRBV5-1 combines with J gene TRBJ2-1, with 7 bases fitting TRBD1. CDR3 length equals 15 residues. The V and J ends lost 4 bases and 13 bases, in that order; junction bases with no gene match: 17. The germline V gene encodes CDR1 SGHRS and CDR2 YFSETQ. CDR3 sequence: CASSLPDRIAAFQFF. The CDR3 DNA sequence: TGCGCCAGCAGCCTACCGGACAGGATTGCGGCATTTCAGTTCTTC.

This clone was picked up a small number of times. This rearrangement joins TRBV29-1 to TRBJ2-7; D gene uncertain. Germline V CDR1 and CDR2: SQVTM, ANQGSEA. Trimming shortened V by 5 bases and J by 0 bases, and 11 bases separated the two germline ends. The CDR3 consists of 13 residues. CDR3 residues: CSVLPESSYEQYF. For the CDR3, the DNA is TGCAGCGTTTTACCTGAGAGCTCCTACGAGCAGTACTTC.

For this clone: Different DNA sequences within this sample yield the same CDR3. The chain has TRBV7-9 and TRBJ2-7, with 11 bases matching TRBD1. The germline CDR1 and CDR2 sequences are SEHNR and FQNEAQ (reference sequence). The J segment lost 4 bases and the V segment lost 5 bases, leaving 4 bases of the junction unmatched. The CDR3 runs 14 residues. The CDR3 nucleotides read TGTGCCAGCAGCCCACGGGACAGGGGGTACGAGCAGTACTTC. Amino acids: CASSPRDRGYEQYF.

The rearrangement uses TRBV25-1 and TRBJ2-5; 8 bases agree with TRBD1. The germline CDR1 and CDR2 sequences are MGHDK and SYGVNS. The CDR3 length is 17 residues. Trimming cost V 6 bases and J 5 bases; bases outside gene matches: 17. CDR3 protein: CASSGLRQGPSRETQYF. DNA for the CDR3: TGTGCCAGCAGCGGTTTGCGACAGGGGCCTTCACGGGAGACCCAGTACTTC.

CDR3 sequence: CASSKLEGRNTEAFF. Written as DNA, the CDR3 is TGCGCCAGCAGTAAACTGGAGGGAAGAAACACTGAAGCTTTCTTT. This rearrangement joins TRBV4-1 to TRBJ1-1, with D hard to call. Germline assignment: CDR1 MGHRA and CDR2 YSYEKL. V lost 6 bases, J lost 2 bases, and 16 bases lay in between. The CDR3 spans 15 residues.

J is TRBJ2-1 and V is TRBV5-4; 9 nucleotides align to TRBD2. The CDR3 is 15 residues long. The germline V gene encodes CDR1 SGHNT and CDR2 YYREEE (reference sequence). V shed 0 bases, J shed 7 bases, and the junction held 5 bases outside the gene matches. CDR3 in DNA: TGTGCCAGCAGCTTGGCGCTAGCGGGGAGGAATGAGCAGTTCTTC. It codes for CASSLALAGRNEQFF.

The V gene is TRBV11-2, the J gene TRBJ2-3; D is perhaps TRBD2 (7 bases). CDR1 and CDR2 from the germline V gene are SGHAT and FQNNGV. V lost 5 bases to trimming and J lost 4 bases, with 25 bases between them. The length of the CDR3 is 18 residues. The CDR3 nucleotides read TGTGCCAGCAGCCCGAGGGGGGGGTCGGGAGAGGTACCAGATACGCAGTATTTT. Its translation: CASSPRGGSGEVPDTQYF.

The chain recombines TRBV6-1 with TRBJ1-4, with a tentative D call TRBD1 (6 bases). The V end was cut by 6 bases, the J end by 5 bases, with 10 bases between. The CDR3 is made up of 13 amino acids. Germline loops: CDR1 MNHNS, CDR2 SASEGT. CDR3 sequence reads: CASRDSPNEKLFF. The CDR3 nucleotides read TGTGCCAGCAGGGACAGCCCGAATGAAAAACTGTTTTTT.

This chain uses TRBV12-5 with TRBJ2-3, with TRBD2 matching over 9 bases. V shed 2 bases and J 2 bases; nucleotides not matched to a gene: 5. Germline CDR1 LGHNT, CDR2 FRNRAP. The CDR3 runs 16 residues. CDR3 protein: CASGLTSGFPTDTQYF. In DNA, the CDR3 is TGTGCTAGTGGTTTGACTAGCGGGTTCCCCACAGATACGCAGTATTTT.

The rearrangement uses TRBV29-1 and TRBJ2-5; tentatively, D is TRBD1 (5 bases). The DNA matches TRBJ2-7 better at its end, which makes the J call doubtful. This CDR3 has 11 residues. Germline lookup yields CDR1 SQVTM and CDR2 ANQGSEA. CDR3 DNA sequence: TGCAGCGTTGGGTGGGGCGACGAGCAGTACTTC. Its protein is CSVGWGDEQYF.

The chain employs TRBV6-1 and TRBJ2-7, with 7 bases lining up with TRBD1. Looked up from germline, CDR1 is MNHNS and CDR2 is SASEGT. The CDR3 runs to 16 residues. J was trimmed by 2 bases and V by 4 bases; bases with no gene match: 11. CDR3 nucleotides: TGTGCCAGCAGTGGGCTGACCGGGACAGCGCCCTACGAGCAGTACTTC. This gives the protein CASSGLTGTAPYEQYF.

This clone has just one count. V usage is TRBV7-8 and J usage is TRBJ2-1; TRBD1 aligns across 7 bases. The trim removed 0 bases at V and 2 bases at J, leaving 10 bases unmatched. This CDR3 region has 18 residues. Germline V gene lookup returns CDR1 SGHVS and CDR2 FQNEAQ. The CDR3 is CASSLAPRGRLTYNEQFF. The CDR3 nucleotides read TGTGCCAGCAGCTTAGCGCCTAGGGGGCGCTTAACCTACAATGAGCAGTTCTTC.

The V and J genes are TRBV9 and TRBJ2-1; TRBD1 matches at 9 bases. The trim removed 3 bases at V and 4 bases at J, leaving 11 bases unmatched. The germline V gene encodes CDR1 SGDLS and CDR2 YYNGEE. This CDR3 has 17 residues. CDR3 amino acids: CASSDRDRDQSYNEQFF. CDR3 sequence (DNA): TGTGCCAGCAGCGACCGGGACAGGGATCAATCATACAATGAGCAGTTCTTC.

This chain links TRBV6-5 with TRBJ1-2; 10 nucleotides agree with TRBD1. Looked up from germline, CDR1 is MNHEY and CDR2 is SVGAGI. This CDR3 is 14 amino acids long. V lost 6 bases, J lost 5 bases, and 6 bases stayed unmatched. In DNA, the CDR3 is TGTGCCAGCAGGGGGACAGGGGAGGAGTATGGCTACACCTTC. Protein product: CASRGTGEEYGYTF.

The CDR3 protein is CASSPGTGEHGKLFF. The CDR3 DNA reads TGTGCCAGCTCACCCGGGACAGGTGAACATGGAAAACTGTTTTTT. The chain carries TRBV18 and TRBJ1-4; TRBD1 matches 8 bases. Trimming removed 3 bases from V and 10 bases from J; junction bases left unmatched: 10. This CDR3 has 15 amino acids. CDR1 KGHSH and CDR2 LQKENI come from the germline V gene.

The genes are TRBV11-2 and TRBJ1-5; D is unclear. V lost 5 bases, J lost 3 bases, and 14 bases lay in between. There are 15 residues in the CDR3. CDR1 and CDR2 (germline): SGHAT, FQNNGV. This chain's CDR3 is CASSRRADPNQPQHF. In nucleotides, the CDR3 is TGTGCCAGCAGCCGGAGGGCCGACCCCAATCAGCCCCAGCATTTT.

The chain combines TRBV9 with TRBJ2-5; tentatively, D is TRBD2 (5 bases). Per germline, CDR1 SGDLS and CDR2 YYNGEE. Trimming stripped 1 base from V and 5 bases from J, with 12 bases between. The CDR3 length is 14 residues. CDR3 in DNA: TGTGCCAGCAGCGTACTCGGCGGGCGGGAGACCCAGTACTTC. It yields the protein CASSVLGGRETQYF. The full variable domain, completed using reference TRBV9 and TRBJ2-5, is DSGVTQTPKHLITATGQRVTLRCSPRSGDLSVYWYQQSLDQGLQFLIQYYNGEERAKGNILERFSAQQFPDLHSELNLSSLELGDSALYFCASSVLGGRETQYFGPGTRLLVL.

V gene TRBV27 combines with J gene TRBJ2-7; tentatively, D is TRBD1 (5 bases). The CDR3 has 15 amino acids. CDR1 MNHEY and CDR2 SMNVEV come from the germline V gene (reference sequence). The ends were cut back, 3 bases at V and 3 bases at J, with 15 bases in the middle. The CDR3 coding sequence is TGTGCCAGCAGTTTCGCGACCCCGACAGTCTACGAGCAGTACTTC. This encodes CASSFATPTVYEQYF.

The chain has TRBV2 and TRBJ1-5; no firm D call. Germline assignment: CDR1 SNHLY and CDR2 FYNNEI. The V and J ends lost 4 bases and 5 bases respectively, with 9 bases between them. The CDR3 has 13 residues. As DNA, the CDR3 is TGTGCCAGCAGTGGGGAGACCCATCAGCCCCAGCATTTT. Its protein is CASSGETHQPQHF. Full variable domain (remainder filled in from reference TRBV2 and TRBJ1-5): EPEVTQTPSHQVTQMGQEVILRCVPISNHLYFYWYRQILGQKVEFLVSFYNNEISEKSEIFDDQFSVERPDGSNFTLKIRSTKLEDSAMYFCASSGETHQPQHFGDGTRLSIL.

In DNA form, the CDR3 reads TGTGCCAGCGACGAGCAGGGGGAAGCTGGAAACACCATATATTTT. Its translation is CASDEQGEAGNTIYF. The chain recombines TRBV7-9 with TRBJ1-3, with 7 bases identical to TRBD1. J gave up 2 bases and V 8 bases, and 9 bases lay outside the gene matches. The length of the CDR3 is 15 residues. Germline V gene sequence: CDR1 SEHNR, CDR2 FQNEAQ (reference sequence). The full variable domain, its missing parts supplied by reference TRBV7-9 and TRBJ1-3, is DTGVSQNPRHKITKRGQNVTFRCDPISEHNRLYWYRQTLGQGPEFLTYFQNEAQLEKSRLLSDRFSAERPKGSFSTLEIQRTEQGDSAMYLCASDEQGEAGNTIYFGEGSWLTVV.

The DNA for the CDR3 is TGTGCCAGCAGCCCACGGAGCTACAATGAGCAGTTCTTC. This translates into CASSPRSYNEQFF. This rearrangement joins TRBV14 to TRBJ2-1; no clear D. In germline, CDR1 is SGHDN, CDR2 FVKESK. Trimming stripped 4 bases from V and 3 bases from J, with 7 bases between. The CDR3 is 13 amino acids.

The CDR3 DNA reads as TGTGCCAGCAGCGTAGTAGGTAGCGGGGGCACAGATACGCAGTATTTT. Protein sequence: CASSVVGSGGTDTQYF. The rearrangement joins TRBV9 to TRBJ2-3; 8 bases are shared with TRBD2. V shed 0 bases and J 1 base; nucleotides not matched to a gene: 4. Germline CDR1 SGDLS, CDR2 YYNGEE. The CDR3 is 16 amino acids.